These 13 T cell receptor beta chains originate from one sample sequenced in a study of T cells expressing NK-cell markers. From the 5' RACE reads, TCRdb lists one entry per CDR3 protein and no DNA. The sample data list roughly 450,000 distinct CDR3 sequences. Sequencing was performed on blood T cells: a sorted CD56 or NKG2C T cell subset, CD4+ or CD8+ T cells, or bulk PBMC T cells (not recorded which). All receptors derive from a woman in her forties or fifties in good health.

The genes are TRBV3-1 and TRBJ2-1; TCRdb names TRBD2, which stays unverified in the absence of DNA. CDR1 and CDR2 (germline): LGHDT, YNNKEL (reference sequence). This CDR3 has 12 residues. CDR3 sequence reads: CASSHIAGRRFF.

J is TRBJ2-2 and V is TRBV12-3 or TRBV12-4; the D call from TCRdb, TRBD1, cannot be confirmed without DNA. CDR3 length: 14 amino acids. The CDR3 loop is CASSPGRVNGELFF.

The chain combines TRBV10-3 with TRBJ1-2. The CDR3 is 15 residues long. The germline V gene has CDR1 ENHRY and CDR2 SYGVKD. CDR3 residues: CAISDGPPKHYGYTF.

The chain has TRBV29-1 and TRBJ1-4; no DNA is available, so the TRBD1 call from TCRdb remains unchecked. The germline V gene encodes CDR1 SQVTM and CDR2 ANQGSEA. The CDR3 contains 13 residues. This chain's CDR3 is CSVTGVQGEKLFF. Variable domain in full (rest from reference TRBV29-1 and TRBJ1-4): SAVISQKPSRDICQRGTSLTIQCQVDSQVTMMFWYRQQPGQSLTLIATANQGSEATYESGFVIDKFPISRPNLTFSTLTVSNMSPEDSSIYLCSVTGVQGEKLFFGSGTQLSVL.

The CDR3 is CASSLAGGRVVYEQYF. The chain links TRBV7-6 to TRBJ2-7; TCRdb gives TRBD1 as the D gene, but with no DNA this cannot be confirmed. Germline lookup yields CDR1 SGHVS and CDR2 FNYEAQ. This CDR3 has 16 residues.

V and J are TRBV6-5 and TRBJ2-2; lacking DNA, the TRBD1 call made by TCRdb goes unchecked. This CDR3 contains 20 residues. Germline V gene sequence: CDR1 MNHEY, CDR2 SVGAGI. This CDR3 is CASSYRLRGVGGKNTGELFF.

The chain has TRBV19 and TRBJ2-1; TCRdb names TRBD1, which stays unverified in the absence of DNA. Germline V gives CDR1 LNHDA, CDR2 SQIVND (reference sequence). CDR3 size: 20 residues. The CDR3 loop is CASSIGSLKRGGISYNEQFF.

The chain combines TRBV10-3 with TRBJ2-2; TCRdb reports TRBD2, a call that lacks DNA to check it against. The CDR3 has 15 amino acids. Germline CDR1 and CDR2: ENHRY and SYGVKD. CDR3 loop: CAISRGVIGTGELFF.

This chain links TRBV27 with TRBJ2-1. This CDR3 has 13 residues. Germline loops: CDR1 MNHEY, CDR2 SMNVEV (reference sequence). CDR3 sequence reads: CASSTYRTNEQFF.

This chain joins TRBV18 and TRBJ1-1. This CDR3 region has 15 residues. Germline lookup yields CDR1 KGHSH and CDR2 LQKENI. The CDR3 loop reads CASSPTVRMNTEAFF.

This chain connects TRBV3-1 to TRBJ2-1. The CDR3 sequence is 13 residues long. CDR1 LGHDT and CDR2 YNNKEL come from the germline V gene (reference sequence). CDR3 protein: CASSLGVHNEQFF.

This sequence joins TRBV18 and TRBJ2-1; TCRdb reports TRBD2, a call that lacks DNA to check it against. Germline lookup yields CDR1 KGHSH and CDR2 LQKENI. The CDR3 runs 15 residues. The CDR3 sequence is CASSQDARRENEQFF.

The chain links TRBV5-1 to TRBJ2-3. CDR1 and CDR2 from the germline V gene are SGHRS and YFSETQ. The CDR3 totals 13 residues. Here the CDR3 reads CASSPQNTDTQYF. Supplemented by reference TRBV5-1 and TRBJ2-3, the full variable domain reads KAGVTQTPRYLIKTRGQQVTLSCSPISGHRSVSWYQQTPGQGLQFLFEYFSETQRNKGNFPGRFSGRQFSNSRSEMNVSTLELGDSALYLCASSPQNTDTQYFGPGTRLTVL.